This T cell receptor (beta chain) originates from a study of cytomegalovirus exposure and HLA in healthy donors. Overall study findings and caveats: Per a prior analysis, the majority of TCR beta V segments were productive roughly 87% or roughly 30% of the time.

V was cut by 4 bases and J by 11 bases, with 12 bases left in between. Germline V CDR1 and CDR2: LNHDA, SQIVND (reference sequence). This CDR3 spans 12 amino acids. Healthy donors of bone marrow made up the group. Donors likely had unrecorded immune exposures despite being nominally healthy when sampled. This clone was observed once. Its antigen is unidentified. This PCR relied on a set of 60 Vbeta primers and 13 Jbeta primers. Clones were sequenced by immunoSEQ multiplex PCR, and TCRdb holds only the in-frame ones, with some missing. This sample carries over 150,000 clones, around 77% of them seen once, and the ten largest clones take approximately 3%.

The chain couples TRBV19 to TRBJ1-5; D may be TRBD1 (6 bases). The source of this sequence is a woman aged 25 to 39 in good health and CMV-seronegative. The specimen sequenced was PBMCs. CDR3 in amino acids: CASSRTPGAQHF. CDR3 sequence (DNA): TGTGCCAGTAGTAGGACCCCAGGGGCCCAGCATTTT.